This T cell receptor beta chain was captured in a study of T cell clonotyping in hematopoietic cell transplantation. At the level of the study: Recipients' pretransplant samples followed cytoreduction. Study results and caveats: Recipient TCR diversity dropped after transplant; expanded clonotypes rose from day 30 to 180.

Time point of the sample: recipient sample about 28 days before transplant, after cytoreduction. Here immunoSEQ multiplex PCR was the method, and the copy in TCRdb shows in-frame clones only, minus some. The sample includes 5,000 or so clones, 32% seen only once; the top ten take about a sixth. V gave up 8 bases and J gave up 0 bases; unmatched junction bases: 2. Germline lookup yields CDR1 MGHDK and CDR2 SYGVNS. The CDR3 is 14 amino acids. With respect to this clone: As yet, its antigen is unknown.

The V and J genes are TRBV25-1 and TRBJ1-5; 9 bases agree with TRBD1. This TCR derives from a man in his fifties or sixties with myelofibrosis. Some clones in this sample may be carry-over from other donors' samples. The sequencing here drew on peripheral blood mononuclear cells, taken before stem cell transplant. CDR3 sequence reads: CASRGQGSNQPQHF. The CDR3, as DNA: TGTGCCAGCCGGGGACAGGGTAGCAATCAGCCCCAGCATTTT.